This TCR beta chain was observed in a study of CD8 T cells in ankylosing spondylitis. Findings and limits, study-wide: Past research had described some motif variants in reactive arthritis synovial fluid and blood. Seemingly characteristic of ankylosing spondylitis blood was a TCR beta motif consisting of eight highly homologous variants. CD8+ cells made up the disease-linked clones, which were relatively rare in peripheral blood.

This clonotype has a count of ten or more. What it binds is not known. V lost 4 bases to trimming and J lost 8 bases, with 18 bases between them. This CDR3 has 14 residues. Germline CDR1 SGDLS, CDR2 YYNGEE. Via MiXCR, TCRdb re-called the 5' RACE reads, giving one row per CDR3 protein. This repertoire shows 750,000 to 850,000 distinct CDR3 sequences, 10% to 15% found once; its top ten account for approximately 0.46%. The V and J genes are TRBV9 and TRBJ1-2, with D possibly matching TRBD1 (6 bases). The specimen sequenced was blood, either unsorted or a sorted T cell fraction (not recorded which). The TCR was taken from a male donor with ankylosing spondylitis. The CDR3 region is CASSPHVQGEGYTF. The CDR3 coding sequence is TGTGCCAGCAGCCCACACGTACAGGGTGAAGGCTACACCTTC.